This entry lists 5 T cell receptor beta chains sequenced from one sample in a study of blood T cells in healthy people across ages. Next came a second PCR, run for about 7 to 12 cycles, which used a sample-barcoded 5' primer along with a J-beta primer mix. TCRdb used MiXCR to reprocess the 5' RACE reads, holding one entry per CDR3 protein. Among about 280,000 distinct CDR3 sequences, roughly 26% were seen once, and the ten largest hold around 30%. Sequences were obtained from blood. Receptors originate from a woman between 70 and 85 years old in good health.

The chain has TRBV25-1 and TRBJ1-4, with D possibly being TRBD1 (6 bases). Germline loops: CDR1 MGHDK, CDR2 SYGVNS. The CDR3 is made up of 15 amino acids. V was clipped by 6 bases and J by 2 bases, with 13 bases between them. CDR3 loop: CASRATGQTNEKLFF. Written as DNA, the CDR3 is TGTGCCAGCAGAGCCACAGGGCAGACTAATGAAAAACTGTTTTTT.

The chain employs TRBV4-2 and TRBJ2-1; possible D gene TRBD2, 5 bases. Trimming shortened V by 0 bases and J by 4 bases, and 13 bases separated the two germline ends. This CDR3 comprises 16 residues. Germline assignment: CDR1 LGHNA and CDR2 YNFKEQ. CDR3 residues: CASSQDLRRAYNEQFF. As DNA, the CDR3 is TGTGCCAGCAGCCAAGATTTGAGGCGGGCTTACAATGAGCAGTTCTTC.

This clonotype occurred a few times. The genes are TRBV19 and TRBJ2-5; TRBD1 agrees at 8 bases. Looked up from germline, CDR1 is LNHDA and CDR2 is SQIVND (reference sequence). V gave up 6 bases and J gave up 5 bases; unmatched junction bases: 8. The CDR3 contains 14 residues. The DNA for the CDR3 is TGTGCCAGTAGCCGGACAGGGAGCCGGGAGACCCAGTACTTC. Translated: CASSRTGSRETQYF.

This clonotype was seen a handful of times. J is TRBJ2-1 and V is TRBV4-3; 7 bases are shared with TRBD2. Looked up from germline, CDR1 is LGHNA and CDR2 is YSLEER. Trimming at V came to 1 base and at J to 4 bases, leaving 4 bases not matched to a gene. This CDR3 has 15 amino acids. The DNA of the CDR3 is TGCGCCAGCAGCCAAGTGCTAGCGGAGTACAATGAGCAGTTCTTC. This sequence encodes CASSQVLAEYNEQFF.

V usage is TRBV20-1 and J usage is TRBJ2-5, with no clear D. The CDR3 extends over 15 amino acids. The ends were cut back, 0 bases at V and 2 bases at J, with 13 bases in the middle. The germline CDR1 and CDR2 sequences are DFQATT and SNEGSKA (reference sequence). The CDR3 loop reads CSARERTPYQETQYF. Here the CDR3 DNA reads TGCAGTGCTAGAGAGAGGACCCCGTATCAAGAGACCCAGTACTTC.